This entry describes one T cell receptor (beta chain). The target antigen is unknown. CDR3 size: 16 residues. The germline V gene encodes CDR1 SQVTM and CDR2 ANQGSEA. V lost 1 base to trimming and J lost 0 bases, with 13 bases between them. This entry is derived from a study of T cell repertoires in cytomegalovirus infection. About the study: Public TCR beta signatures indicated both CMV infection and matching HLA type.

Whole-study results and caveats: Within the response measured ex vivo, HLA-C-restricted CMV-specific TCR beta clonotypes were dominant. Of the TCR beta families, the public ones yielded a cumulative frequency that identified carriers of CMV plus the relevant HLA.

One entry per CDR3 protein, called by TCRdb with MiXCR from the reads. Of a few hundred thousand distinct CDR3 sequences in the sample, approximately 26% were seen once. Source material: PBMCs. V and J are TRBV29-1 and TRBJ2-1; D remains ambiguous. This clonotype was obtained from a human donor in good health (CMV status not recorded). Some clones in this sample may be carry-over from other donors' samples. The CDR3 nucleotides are TGCAGCGTTGAAGGCCATGGTAGCTTCTCCTACAATGAGCAGTTCTTC. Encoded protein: CSVEGHGSFSYNEQFF.